A selection of T cell receptor beta chains follows, all from one sample in a study of blood T cell repertoires in COVID-19. Using immunoSEQ multiplex PCR, the repertoire was profiled, and TCRdb retains in-frame clones only, with some absent. The table records fewer than 300,000 clones, around 90% of them present only once. Sequencing used peripheral blood. Receptors were obtained from a middle-aged woman who had recovered from COVID-19. CDR3s include the opening cysteine and the closing phenylalanine or tryptophan. The D gene is left open where the match is weak. Rows give clone size only sometimes, using once, few, many, or a class for an expanded clone.

V: TRBV4-3; J: TRBJ2-3; size: .; D: .; CDR3: CASSQERTAGLSTDTQYF; DNA: TGCGCCAGCAGCCAAGAGAGGACGGCGGGACTTAGCACAGATACGCAGTATTTT
V: TRBV6-5; J: TRBJ2-7; size: .; D: .; CDR3: CASSYGTTDYEQYF; DNA: TGTGCCAGCAGTTACGGGACAACGGACTACGAGCAGTACTTC
V: TRBV4-3; J: TRBJ2-7; size: .; D: .; CDR3: CASSHGEGGGYEQYF; DNA: TGCGCCAGCAGCCACGGAGAGGGTGGCGGGTACGAGCAGTACTTC
V: TRBV9; J: TRBJ2-7; size: .; D: .; CDR3: CASSAAAPESEQYF; DNA: TGTGCCAGCAGCGCAGCGGCCCCAGAGAGCGAGCAGTACTTC
V: TRBV19; J: TRBJ2-7; size: .; D: TRBD2; CDR3: CASSIAGGDEQYF; DNA: TGTGCCAGTAGTATTGCGGGAGGGGACGAGCAGTACTTC
V: TRBV7-9; J: TRBJ2-3; size: .; D: .; CDR3: CASSPETGFVGTDTQYF; DNA: TGTGCCAGCAGCCCTGAGACAGGCTTCGTGGGCACAGATACGCAGTATTTT
V: TRBV5-6; J: TRBJ1-4; size: .; D: TRBD1; CDR3: CASSSLRDSSVGANEKLFF; DNA: TGTGCCAGCAGCTCCCTACGGGACAGCTCCGTGGGGGCTAATGAAAAACTGTTTTTT
V: TRBV6-6; J: TRBJ2-7; size: .; D: TRBD1; CDR3: CASSYRTGGPYEQYF; DNA: TGTGCCAGCAGTTACCGGACAGGGGGCCCCTACGAGCAGTACTTC
V: TRBV20-1; J: TRBJ2-7; size: .; D: .; CDR3: CSATPLAEQYF; DNA: TGCAGTGCTACCCCCCTCGCGGAGCAGTACTTC
V: TRBV9; J: TRBJ2-1; size: .; D: TRBD2; CDR3: CASSPRGWRELYNEQFF; DNA: TGTGCCAGCAGCCCCCGCGGTTGGCGGGAGCTCTACAATGAGCAGTTCTTC
V: TRBV19; J: TRBJ2-1; size: .; D: .; CDR3: CASSMYGGRRGEQFF; DNA: TGTGCCAGTAGTATGTACGGGGGGCGGAGGGGTGAGCAGTTCTTC
V: TRBV7-9; J: TRBJ2-5; size: .; D: TRBD2; CDR3: CASSLGVTSEQETQYF; DNA: TGTGCCAGCAGCTTAGGTGTGACTAGCGAACAAGAGACCCAGTACTTC
V: TRBV19; J: TRBJ1-1; size: .; D: .; CDR3: CASRSPGLNTEAFF; DNA: TGTGCCAGTAGAAGCCCAGGGCTGAACACTGAAGCTTTCTTT
V: TRBV7-9; J: TRBJ2-1; size: .; D: .; CDR3: CASSLARPDNEQFF; DNA: TGTGCCAGCAGCTTAGCGCGCCCTGACAATGAGCAGTTCTTC
V: TRBV12-2; J: TRBJ2-3; size: .; D: .; CDR3: CASRLAVAGDTDTQYF; DNA: TGTGCAAGTCGCTTAGCTGTTGCGGGGGACACAGATACGCAGTATTTT
V: TRBV10-3; J: TRBJ2-4; size: .; D: .; CDR3: CAISGGRVAKNIQYF; DNA: TGTGCCATCAGTGGCGGGCGGGTGGCCAAAAACATTCAGTACTTC
V: TRBV15; J: TRBJ2-1; size: .; D: TRBD1; CDR3: CATTDRGPAYNEQFF; DNA: TGTGCCACCACCGACAGGGGGCCTGCCTACAATGAGCAGTTCTTC
V: TRBV5-1; J: TRBJ1-6; size: .; D: .; CDR3: CASSLGGDSPLHF; DNA: TGCGCCAGCAGCTTGGGGGGGGATTCACCCCTCCACTTT
V: TRBV6-4; J: TRBJ2-5; size: .; D: .; CDR3: CASSDSGGPQETQYF; DNA: TGTGCCAGCAGTGACTCGGGGGGGCCTCAAGAGACCCAGTACTTC
V: TRBV6-5; J: TRBJ1-4; size: .; D: .; CDR3: CASSYNRQVEKLFF; DNA: TGTGCCAGCAGTTATAACCGACAGGTTGAAAAACTGTTTTTT
V: TRBV19; J: TRBJ1-2; size: .; D: .; CDR3: CASNRLVARGPNYGYTF; DNA: TGTGCCAGTAACCGGCTAGTCGCGCGGGGCCCCAACTATGGCTACACCTTC
V: TRBV18; J: TRBJ2-5; size: .; D: .; CDR3: CASSPLSGNRQETQYF; DNA: TGTGCCAGCTCACCCCTTAGCGGAAACAGACAAGAGACCCAGTACTTC
V: TRBV7-9; J: TRBJ2-6; size: .; D: .; CDR3: CASSLARGSGANVLTF; DNA: TGTGCCAGCAGCTTAGCTCGGGGTTCGGGGGCCAACGTCCTGACTTTC
V: TRBV29-1; J: TRBJ2-4; size: .; D: .; CDR3: CSVAGLAKNIQYF; DNA: TGCAGCGTTGCGGGGTTAGCCAAAAACATTCAGTACTTC
V: TRBV2; J: TRBJ1-4; size: .; D: .; CDR3: CASSQHSPVGEKLFF; DNA: TGTGCCAGCAGTCAACACAGCCCCGTTGGCGAAAAACTGTTTTTT
V: TRBV20-1; J: TRBJ1-4; size: .; D: .; CDR3: CSASAGGVREKLFF; DNA: TGCAGTGCTAGTGCGGGGGGCGTCAGGGAAAAACTGTTTTTT
V: TRBV9; J: TRBJ1-1; size: .; D: TRBD1; CDR3: CASSVDQGDTEAFF; DNA: TGTGCCAGCAGCGTGGACCAGGGGGACACTGAAGCTTTCTTT
V: TRBV5-1; J: TRBJ2-3; size: .; D: .; CDR3: CASSPDTPTDTQYF; DNA: TGCGCCAGCAGCCCCGACACCCCAACAGATACGCAGTATTTT
V: TRBV15; J: TRBJ1-2; size: .; D: .; CDR3: CATSREQASNYGYTF; DNA: TGTGCCACCAGCAGAGAACAGGCCTCAAACTATGGCTACACCTTC
V: TRBV27; J: TRBJ1-2; size: few; D: TRBD1; CDR3: CASRTGEDGYTF; DNA: TGTGCCAGCCGGACAGGGGAGGACGGCTACACCTTC
V: TRBV19; J: TRBJ2-1; size: .; D: TRBD2; CDR3: CASSARDYYNEQFF; DNA: TGTGCCAGTAGTGCCCGGGACTATTACAATGAGCAGTTCTTC
V: TRBV6-2/TRBV6-3; J: TRBJ2-6; size: .; D: TRBD1; CDR3: CASSQDRDRSGANVLTF; DNA: TGTGCCAGCAGCCAGGACAGGGACCGCTCTGGGGCCAACGTCCTGACTTTC
V: TRBV7-9; J: TRBJ2-5; size: .; D: .; CDR3: CASSPSEAWGAQYF; DNA: TGTGCCAGCAGCCCTAGTGAGGCTTGGGGGGCCCAGTACTTC
V: TRBV19; J: TRBJ2-5; size: .; D: TRBD2; CDR3: CASRPTGGGETQYF; DNA: TGTGCCAGTAGACCAACTGGGGGGGGAGAGACCCAGTACTTC
V: TRBV6-5; J: TRBJ2-5; size: .; D: .; CDR3: CASSRGSLQETQYF; DNA: TGTGCCAGCAGTAGGGGGAGCCTCCAAGAGACCCAGTACTTC
V: TRBV23-1; J: TRBJ2-7; size: .; D: TRBD2; CDR3: CASSPRGGGDNHAPYEQYF; DNA: TGCGCCAGCAGTCCTAGGGGCGGGGGGGACAACCACGCTCCCTACGAGCAGTACTTC
V: TRBV5-5; J: TRBJ1-1; size: .; D: TRBD1; CDR3: CASSPGQVLGTEAFF; DNA: TGTGCCAGCAGCCCCGGACAGGTGTTGGGCACTGAAGCTTTCTTT
V: TRBV4-3; J: TRBJ1-5; size: .; D: TRBD1; CDR3: CASSQPRTGDQPQHF; DNA: TGCGCCAGCAGCCAACCCCGGACAGGGGATCAGCCCCAGCATTTT
V: TRBV5-1; J: TRBJ2-5; size: .; D: .; CDR3: CASSLGANNPETQYF; DNA: TGCGCCAGCAGCTTGGGGGCTAACAACCCAGAGACCCAGTACTTC
V: TRBV11-3; J: TRBJ1-2; size: once; D: .; CDR3: CASSSGGPNYGYTF; DNA: TGTGCCAGCAGCTCCGGGGGGCCTAACTATGGCTACACCTTC
V: TRBV19; J: TRBJ2-2; size: .; D: TRBD2; CDR3: CASHSGANTGELFF; DNA: TGTGCCAGCCATAGCGGGGCGAACACCGGGGAGCTGTTTTTT
V: TRBV9; J: TRBJ2-1; size: .; D: .; CDR3: CASSTPGEGLASRNEQFF; DNA: TGTGCCAGCAGCACCCCAGGGGAGGGGCTAGCAAGTAGGAATGAGCAGTTCTTC
V: TRBV5-1; J: TRBJ1-1; size: .; D: .; CDR3: CASSLVAGRLGNTEAFF; DNA: TGCGCCAGCAGCTTGGTCGCGGGGCGACTGGGGAACACTGAAGCTTTCTTT
V: TRBV10-3; J: TRBJ2-3; size: .; D: TRBD2; CDR3: CAIRQRLAGGDTQYF; DNA: TGTGCCATCAGGCAGAGACTAGCGGGAGGTGATACGCAGTATTTT
V: TRBV6-5; J: TRBJ1-2; size: .; D: .; CDR3: CASSYSGQHYGYTF; DNA: TGTGCCAGCAGTTACTCGGGACAACACTATGGCTACACCTTC
V: TRBV7-8; J: TRBJ2-1; size: .; D: TRBD2; CDR3: CASSQAGAWDNEQFF; DNA: TGTGCCAGCAGCCAGGCGGGAGCCTGGGACAATGAGCAGTTCTTC
V: TRBV18; J: TRBJ2-7; size: .; D: .; CDR3: CASSPRSQGLNEQYF; DNA: TGTGCCAGCTCACCACGCTCGCAGGGTCTCAACGAGCAGTACTTC
V: TRBV27; J: TRBJ2-1; size: once; D: .; CDR3: CASSDRARGWEQFF; DNA: TGTGCCAGCAGCGACCGGGCTCGGGGGTGGGAGCAGTTCTTC